Shown below are 21 T cell receptor beta chains from a single sample sequenced in a study of beta chain features in type 1 diabetes (dated by TCRdb to the late 2010s). The library was built by means of the immunoSEQ multiplex PCR assay. The entire isolated RNA was reverse transcribed using the High Capacity cDNA Reverse Transcription Kit, and thus expressed TCRB transcripts were sequenced. TCRdb mirrors the immuneACCESS table, restricted to in-frame sequences. Some clones are absent from its copies; in checked studies, under half trace to an unresolved V gene, and the reason for the others is unknown. This sample holds about 900,000 clones; 15% to 20% were observed only once. The ten largest clones represent 0.023% of the sample. Sequencing was carried out using naive CD4+ T cells from blood. The cell subset or site label for this specimen denotes: true naive CD4+ T cells. The receptors shown here come from a woman between 18 and 29 years old in good health.

This clone was seen a few times. The J gene is TRBJ2-1, the V gene TRBV5-6; D is possibly TRBD1 or TRBD2 (5 bases each). The CDR3 is made up of 17 amino acids. Germline V gene sequence: CDR1 SGHDT, CDR2 YYEEEE. V lost 1 base and J lost 6, with 20 bases in between. The CDR3 region is CASSLRQWGTRGNEQFF. DNA of the CDR3: TGTGCCAGCAGCTTGAGGCAGTGGGGAACGAGGGGCAATGAGCAGTTCTTC.

In regard to this clone: Other DNA sequences in the same sample also yield this CDR3. This chain joins TRBV28 and TRBJ2-1; D not certain. Trimming removed 2 bases at V and 4 bases at J, with 3 bases between. CDR3 length: 12 amino acids. Germline V gene data show CDR1 as MDHEN and CDR2 as SYDVKM. The CDR3 loop reads CASSLVYNEQFF. CDR3 nucleotides: TGTGCCAGCAGTTTAGTATACAATGAGCAGTTCTTC.

This sequence joins TRBV7-9 and TRBJ1-3; TRBD1 matches 8 bases. CDR1 is SEHNR, CDR2 FQNEAQ, per germline (reference sequence). V shed 8 bases and J 4 bases; nucleotides not matched to a gene: 10. This CDR3 is 15 amino acids long. The CDR3 region is CASGDRPPEGNTIYF. DNA of the CDR3: TGTGCCAGCGGGGACAGGCCCCCTGAGGGAAACACCATATATTTT.

This CDR3 reads CASSQSAFAGIDEQFF. CDR3 nucleotide sequence: TGCGCCAGCAGCCAAAGCGCTTTTGCGGGAATCGATGAGCAGTTCTTC. This chain uses TRBV4-3 with TRBJ2-1; tentatively, D is TRBD2 (6 bases). Germline V gene data show CDR1 as LGHNA and CDR2 as YSLEER. Deletions cut 2 bases from V and 8 bases from J, with 19 bases between. This CDR3 region has 16 residues.

The rearrangement joins TRBV29-1 to TRBJ2-3; D not certain. The CDR3 covers 13 residues. Trimming removed 5 bases from V and 1 base from J, with 10 bases in between. CDR1 is SQVTM and CDR2 is ANQGSEA in the germline V gene. The CDR3 is CSVSTPGTDTQYF. CDR3 DNA: TGCAGCGTTAGCACCCCCGGCACAGATACGCAGTATTTT.

In this sample, this clone turned up a few times. The chain combines TRBV5-1 with TRBJ2-3, with 8 nucleotides matching TRBD1. The V gene's germline CDR1 is SGHRS and CDR2 YFSETQ. This CDR3 comprises 12 residues. With V trimmed by 5 bases and J by 4 bases, 0 bases remained unmatched. The CDR3 spells CASRQGADTQYF. In DNA, the CDR3 is TGCGCCAGCAGACAGGGGGCAGATACGCAGTATTTT.

Remarks on this clone: Other DNA sequences within the sample encode an identical CDR3. This chain uses TRBV2 with TRBJ2-1; D is uncertain. V lost 7 bases and J lost 4, with 5 bases in between. The CDR3 has 11 amino acids. From germline, CDR1 is SNHLY and CDR2 FYNNEI. The CDR3: CASTEYNEQFF. Here the CDR3 DNA reads TGTGCCAGCACGGAATACAATGAGCAGTTCTTC.

Ten or more counts support this clone. CDR3 protein: CASSKQETQYF. The CDR3 DNA sequence: TGTGCCAGCAGCAAACAAGAGACCCAGTACTTC. V gene TRBV7-9 combines with J gene TRBJ2-5; D not resolved. This CDR3 has 11 residues. Per germline, CDR1 SEHNR and CDR2 FQNEAQ (reference sequence). Trimming cost V 5 bases and J 2 bases, with 3 bases left between them.

This clone was counted only a few times. V is TRBV7-8 and J is TRBJ2-2; D is ambiguous. V was pared by 4 bases and J by 7 bases, with 13 bases between. The CDR3 is 14 residues long. Per the germline V gene, CDR1 is SGHVS and CDR2 is FQNEAQ. In DNA form, the CDR3 reads TGTGCCAGCAGCTCAACGTACTTTGGCGGGGAGCTGTTTTTT. Translation: CASSSTYFGGELFF. Based on the CDR3 plus reference TRBV7-8 and TRBJ2-2, the full variable domain is GAGVSQSPRYKVAKRGQDVALRCDPISGHVSLFWYQQALGQGPEFLTYFQNEAQLDKSGLPSDRFFAERPEGSVSTLKIQRTQQEDSAVYLCASSSTYFGGELFFGEGSRLTVL.

The CDR3 protein is CASSHREGQWTSGGYTF. The CDR3 region has the DNA TGTGCCAGCAGCCACAGAGAGGGACAGTGGACTTCGGGGGGCTACACCTTC. The chain links TRBV7-8 to TRBJ1-2; 7 bases match TRBD1. This CDR3 spans 17 amino acids. V shed 5 bases and J 8 bases; nucleotides not matched to a gene: 20. The V gene's germline CDR1 is SGHVS and CDR2 FQNEAQ.

Only a few counts were recorded for this clone. V usage is TRBV4-3 and J usage is TRBJ2-7; D might be TRBD1 or TRBD2, each matching 7 bases. Germline CDR1 reads LGHNA; CDR2 reads YSLEER. This CDR3 is built from 16 residues. Trimming stripped 3 bases from V and 2 bases from J, with 17 bases between. For the CDR3, the DNA is TGCGCCAGCAGCCAGGAACAGGGGCGGGGGACCTACGAGCAGTACTTC. Its translation is CASSQEQGRGTYEQYF.

This clone was observed a handful of times. The CDR3 loop reads CASSPKPLNEQFF. In DNA, the CDR3 is TGTGCCAGCAGCCCAAAGCCTCTCAATGAGCAGTTCTTC. The chain recombines TRBV21-1 with TRBJ2-1; the DNA was not used to check the table's D call, TRBD2. TRBV21-1 is classified as a pseudogene. The CDR3 loop spans 13 amino acids.

This clone was observed a handful of times. This chain joins TRBV6-1 and TRBJ1-6; TRBD1 is a possible D gene (6 bases). Trimming removed 4 bases from V and 0 bases from J, with 16 bases in between. This CDR3 has 18 amino acids. The V gene's germline CDR1 is MNHNS and CDR2 SASEGT. The CDR3 here is CASSGTARTSSYNSPLHF. The CDR3 bases are TGTGCCAGCAGTGGGACAGCTAGGACGAGCTCCTATAATTCACCCCTCCACTTT.

This clone was observed a few times. This chain links TRBV29-1 with TRBJ2-1; 7 nucleotides line up with TRBD2. Germline-derived CDR1 and CDR2 are SQVTM and ANQGSEA. The junction had 14 bases not matched to a gene; V was cut back by 3 bases and J by 0 bases. The CDR3 is 18 amino acids. The CDR3, as DNA: TGCAGCGTTGACGAGTCTAGCGGAACTGTGAGCTCCTACAATGAGCAGTTCTTC. It specifies CSVDESSGTVSSYNEQFF.

This clone was seen more than once but under ten times. The chain has TRBV4-3 and TRBJ2-7, with D possibly matching TRBD1 (5 bases). CDR3 length: 15 residues. Germline V lookup: CDR1 LGHNA, CDR2 YSLEER. V dropped 7 bases and J dropped 2 bases, with 18 bases sitting between them. In nucleotides, the CDR3 is TGCGCCAGCAAACCCCCTGCCAGGGTCGCCTACGAGCAGTACTTC. It codes for CASKPPARVAYEQYF.

This clone has more than one count but fewer than ten. The V gene is TRBV28, the J gene TRBJ2-3; D is uncertain. The ends were cut back, 5 bases at V and 5 bases at J, with 2 bases in the middle. CDR3 length: 10 amino acids. CDR1 MDHEN and CDR2 SYDVKM come from the germline V gene. CDR3 sequence reads: CASSGDTQYF. CDR3 nucleotides: TGTGCCAGCAGTGGAGATACGCAGTATTTT.

This clone has only a few counts. The chain combines TRBV5-4 with TRBJ2-1; TRBD1 matches 7 bases. This CDR3 is built from 15 residues. Germline CDR1 is SGHNT and CDR2 is YYREEE (reference sequence). Losses at the gene ends were 7 bases for V and 7 bases for J; bases not matched to a gene: 14. The CDR3 coding sequence is TGTGCCAGCGGACAAGACCCAGGGGGTGGAAATGAGCAGTTCTTC. Translated, it gives CASGQDPGGGNEQFF.

This clone has a handful of counts. V is TRBV7-2 and J is TRBJ1-2; no clear D. Trimming took off 5 bases at V and 2 bases at J, with 9 bases between the two ends. The germline CDR1 and CDR2 sequences are SGHTA and FQGNSA. The CDR3 contains 13 residues. CDR3 nucleotide sequence: TGTGCCAGCAGCCCGGACCAGAACTATGGCTACACCTTC. Protein: CASSPDQNYGYTF.

A few counts support this clone. V is TRBV7-8 and J is TRBJ2-2; D is possibly TRBD1 or TRBD2 (5 bases each). The CDR3 is made up of 15 amino acids. V dropped 5 bases and J dropped 0 bases, with 10 bases sitting between them. Germline loops: CDR1 SGHVS, CDR2 FQNEAQ. This chain's CDR3 is CASSPGRSNTGELFF. CDR3 nucleotides: TGTGCCAGCAGCCCGGGGCGGTCGAACACCGGGGAGCTGTTTTTT.

This chain uses TRBV5-1 with TRBJ2-1, with 9 bases aligning to TRBD2. CDR3 length: 15 residues. Germline CDR1 and CDR2: SGHRS and YFSETQ. V trimming: 2 bases; J trimming: 7 bases; junction bases outside the gene matches: 7. The CDR3 DNA sequence: TGCGCCAGCAGCTTCGGACTAGCGATAGAAAATGAGCAGTTCTTC. Protein product: CASSFGLAIENEQFF.

This clone came up a few times. The chain is built from TRBV15 and TRBJ2-6, with no clear D. This CDR3 region has 19 residues. With 1 base removed from V and 0 bases from J, the gap between germline ends came to 16 bases. CDR1 is LNHNV, CDR2 YYDKDF, per germline (reference sequence). CDR3 DNA sequence: TGTGCCACCAGCAGAGTTTTGACTCTTAGGGTCTCTGGGGCCAACGTCCTGACTTTC. Its translation: CATSRVLTLRVSGANVLTF. The full variable domain, completed using reference TRBV15 and TRBJ2-6, is DAMVIQNPRYQVTQFGKPVTLSCSQTLNHNVMYWYQQKSSQAPKLLFHYYDKDFNNEADTPDNFQSRRPNTSFCFLDIRSPGLGDTAMYLCATSRVLTLRVSGANVLTFGAGSRLTVL.